These 18 T cell receptor beta chains originate from one sample sequenced in a study of T-cell reconstitution after alpha-beta-depleted transplantation in children. Unique molecular identifiers were built into the TCRbeta library. TCRdb re-called the PCR reads with MiXCR, one entry per CDR3 protein. The repertoire holds around 4,200 distinct CDR3 sequences, roughly an eighth seen once, with around 30% in the top ten. Source: PBMCs, mostly from graft donor cells, taken 60 days after TCRalphabeta/CD19-depleted stem cell transplant. These receptors all come from a male patient under 10 years old who had a stem cell transplant for acute lymphoblastic leukemia, so the T cells may come from the graft donor.

This clonotype came up a few times. The chain has TRBV20-1 and TRBJ2-2; D may be TRBD1 (5 bases). CDR1 is DFQATT, CDR2 SNEGSKA, per germline (reference sequence). The CDR3 contains 16 residues. Trimming shortened V by 0 bases and J by 2 bases, and 13 bases separated the two germline ends. The DNA for the CDR3 is TGCAGTGCTAGAGAAGCAGGGAAGGTCAACACCGGGGAGCTGTTTTTT. This gives the protein CSAREAGKVNTGELFF.

At least ten counts were recorded for this clonotype. The chain joins TRBV6-6 to TRBJ1-1, with D hard to call. The CDR3 is 13 amino acids. V shed 4 bases and J shed 5 bases, with 11 bases lying between them. Per the germline V gene, CDR1 is MNHNY and CDR2 is SVGAGI (reference sequence). The CDR3 here is CASSWIGGTEAFF. The CDR3 bases are TGTGCCAGCAGTTGGATAGGAGGGACTGAAGCTTTCTTT.

This clonotype was detected a few times. The chain has TRBV4-3 and TRBJ2-3; 9 bases are shared with TRBD2. Germline CDR1 LGHNA, CDR2 YSLEER. The CDR3 sequence is 17 residues long. The V segment lost 0 bases and the J segment 4 bases; nucleotides outside the gene matches: 8. Here the CDR3 DNA reads TGCGCCAGCAGCCAAGAATGGCTAGCGGGGATTTCAGATACGCAGTATTTT. This sequence encodes CASSQEWLAGISDTQYF.

This clonotype came up many times. The rearrangement links TRBV6-2 or TRBV6-3 to TRBJ2-3, with 8 nucleotides matching TRBD2. V lost 2 bases and J lost 4; bases outside the gene matches: 14. CDR3 length equals 18 residues. CDR1 is MNHEY, CDR2 SVGEGT, per germline. CDR3 in amino acids: CASSYPPSGSRVADTQYF. CDR3 sequence (DNA): TGTGCCAGCAGTTACCCCCCTAGCGGGTCTAGGGTGGCAGATACGCAGTATTTT.

Judged by abundance, this clonotype is medium-sized. The chain joins TRBV5-1 to TRBJ1-1; D not certain. The V end lost 0 bases, the J end lost 1 base, and 10 bases lay between the germline ends. Germline CDR1 is SGHRS and CDR2 is YFSETQ. CDR3 size: 15 residues. In DNA, the CDR3 is TGCGCCAGCAGCTTGGGGAGGGCGGCGAACACTGAAGCTTTCTTT. Protein sequence: CASSLGRAANTEAFF. Full variable domain (remainder filled in from reference TRBV5-1 and TRBJ1-1): KAGVTQTPRYLIKTRGQQVTLSCSPISGHRSVSWYQQTPGQGLQFLFEYFSETQRNKGNFPGRFSGRQFSNSRSEMNVSTLELGDSALYLCASSLGRAANTEAFFGQGTRLTVV.

This clonotype has a count of ten or more. This chain joins TRBV12-3 or TRBV12-4 and TRBJ1-1; perhaps TRBD1 as D (5 bases). V lost 1 base and J lost 6, with 15 bases in between. This CDR3 has 15 amino acids. The CDR3 bases are TGTGCCAGCAGTTTAGAGTTGCAGGGACGGGCTGAAGCTTTCTTT. This translates into CASSLELQGRAEAFF.

This clonotype was detected many times. The V call is TRBV3-1, the J call TRBJ1-5; D not certain. The V gene's germline CDR1 is LGHDT and CDR2 YNNKEL (reference sequence). CDR3 length equals 12 residues. Trimming removed 0 bases at V and 7 bases at J, with 4 bases between. CDR3 DNA: TGTGCCAGCAGCCAAGATGGCCAGCCCCAGCATTTT. As protein: CASSQDGQPQHF.

This clonotype has at least ten counts. The chain has TRBV6-5 and TRBJ1-4, with no clear D. This CDR3 spans 14 amino acids. Between the trimmed V and J ends, which lost 0 bases and 0 bases, there was a span of 2 bases. Germline V CDR1 and CDR2: MNHEY, SVGAGI. The CDR3 nucleotides read TGTGCCAGCAGTTACTCCGCAACTAATGAAAAACTGTTTTTT. Residues: CASSYSATNEKLFF.

In this sample, this clonotype turned up many times. The rearrangement joins TRBV15 to TRBJ2-1; weak D call: TRBD2 (6 bases). The ends were cut back, 1 base at V and 11 bases at J, with 15 bases in the middle. CDR3 length: 14 residues. Germline V CDR1 and CDR2: LNHNV, YYDKDF (reference sequence). CDR3 bases: TGTGCCACCAGCAGAGCCCGGGAGTGGGTAAAGCAGTTCTTC. This translates into CATSRAREWVKQFF.

This sequence joins TRBV12-3 or TRBV12-4 and TRBJ2-1; D not certain. The CDR3 is 15 amino acids. V shed 2 bases and J shed 5 bases, with 13 bases lying between them. The CDR3 here is CASSLSRVFDNEQFF. CDR3 DNA sequence: TGTGCCAGCAGTTTAAGCCGGGTTTTTGACAATGAGCAGTTCTTC.

This clonotype has a count of ten or more. The V and J genes are TRBV3-1 and TRBJ2-5; either TRBD1 or TRBD2 may supply D (6 bases each). The CDR3 has 16 residues. Germline CDR1 reads LGHDT; CDR2 reads YNNKEL (reference sequence). Trimming took off 0 bases at V and 5 bases at J, with 16 bases between the two ends. CDR3 sequence: CASSQEVPGAGETQYF. The CDR3 nucleotides read TGTGCCAGCAGCCAAGAAGTGCCGGGGGCGGGGGAGACCCAGTACTTC.

This clonotype is medium-sized in the sample. This chain uses TRBV7-3 with TRBJ1-1; 7 nucleotides match TRBD1. Germline values: CDR1 SGHTA, CDR2 FQGTGA. With V trimmed by 1 base and J by 7 bases, 3 bases remained unmatched. CDR3 length: 13 amino acids. The CDR3 loop is CASSLSRDSEAFF. Written as DNA, the CDR3 is TGTGCCAGCAGCTTAAGCCGGGACAGTGAAGCTTTCTTT.

This clonotype was counted many times. The chain combines TRBV10-3 with TRBJ1-6, with 8 nucleotides matching TRBD1. The V segment lost 1 base and the J segment 5 bases; nucleotides outside the gene matches: 10. From germline, CDR1 is ENHRY and CDR2 SYGVKD. The CDR3 spans 18 residues. This CDR3 reads CAISEWGRGRRNNSPLHF. The CDR3, as DNA: TGTGCCATCAGTGAGTGGGGCAGGGGGCGACGAAATAATTCACCCCTCCACTTT.

The V and J genes are TRBV2 and TRBJ2-4; D ambiguous. V dropped 11 bases and J dropped 1 base, with 18 bases sitting between them. The CDR3 has 15 residues. Germline V lookup: CDR1 SNHLY, CDR2 FYNNEI. The CDR3 protein is CAFCATDAAKNIQYF. CDR3 DNA sequence: TGTGCCTTCTGTGCAACAGATGCGGCCAAAAACATTCAGTACTTC.

The rearrangement joins TRBV28 to TRBJ2-3, with a possible D match to TRBD2 (5 bases). Germline V gene lookup returns CDR1 MDHEN and CDR2 SYDVKM. The V end was cut by 10 bases, the J end by 2 bases, with 31 bases between. The CDR3 extends over 19 amino acids. For the CDR3, the DNA is TGTGCCATGGGCCCCGGGATTCGCTGGGCAGGATTAATCACAGATACGCAGTATTTT. Its protein is CAMGPGIRWAGLITDTQYF. Variable domain in full (rest from reference TRBV28 and TRBJ2-3): DVKVTQSSRYLVKRTGEKVFLECVQDMDHENMFWYRQDPGLGLRLIYFSYDVKMKEKGDIPEGYSVSREKKERFSLILESASTNQTSMYLCAMGPGIRWAGLITDTQYFGPGTRLTVL.

This clonotype was recorded many times. The chain links TRBV7-8 to TRBJ2-1; D remains unclear. The CDR3 sequence is 14 residues long. V lost 4 bases and J 2 bases, leaving 9 bases between the germline ends. The V gene's germline CDR1 is SGHVS and CDR2 FQNEAQ. Here the CDR3 DNA reads TGTGCCAGCAGCTCCAGAAAAACCTACAATGAGCAGTTCTTC. Translated: CASSSRKTYNEQFF.

There are many counts of this clonotype. This rearrangement joins TRBV20-1 to TRBJ2-5; the match to TRBD2 covers 8 bases. CDR3 size: 14 residues. After removal of 6 bases from V and 1 base from J, the junction contained 7 bases not matched to a gene. Germline V lookup: CDR1 DFQATT, CDR2 SNEGSKA (reference sequence). CDR3 bases: TGCAGTGCAGCTAGGCGGGGGGTCCAAGAGACCCAGTACTTC. Protein sequence: CSAARRGVQETQYF.

This clonotype was observed at least ten times. The chain employs TRBV7-9 and TRBJ1-1, with D possibly TRBD1 on 5 matching bases. With 1 base removed from V and 6 bases from J, the gap between germline ends came to 9 bases. There are 13 residues in the CDR3. Germline lookup yields CDR1 SEHNR and CDR2 FQNEAQ (reference sequence). CDR3 sequence: CASSLVGGSEAFF. CDR3 sequence (DNA): TGTGCCAGCAGCTTAGTGGGGGGATCTGAAGCTTTCTTT. The full variable domain, completed using reference TRBV7-9 and TRBJ1-1, is DTGVSQNPRHKITKRGQNVTFRCDPISEHNRLYWYRQTLGQGPEFLTYFQNEAQLEKSRLLSDRFSAERPKGSFSTLEIQRTEQGDSAMYLCASSLVGGSEAFFGQGTRLTVV.